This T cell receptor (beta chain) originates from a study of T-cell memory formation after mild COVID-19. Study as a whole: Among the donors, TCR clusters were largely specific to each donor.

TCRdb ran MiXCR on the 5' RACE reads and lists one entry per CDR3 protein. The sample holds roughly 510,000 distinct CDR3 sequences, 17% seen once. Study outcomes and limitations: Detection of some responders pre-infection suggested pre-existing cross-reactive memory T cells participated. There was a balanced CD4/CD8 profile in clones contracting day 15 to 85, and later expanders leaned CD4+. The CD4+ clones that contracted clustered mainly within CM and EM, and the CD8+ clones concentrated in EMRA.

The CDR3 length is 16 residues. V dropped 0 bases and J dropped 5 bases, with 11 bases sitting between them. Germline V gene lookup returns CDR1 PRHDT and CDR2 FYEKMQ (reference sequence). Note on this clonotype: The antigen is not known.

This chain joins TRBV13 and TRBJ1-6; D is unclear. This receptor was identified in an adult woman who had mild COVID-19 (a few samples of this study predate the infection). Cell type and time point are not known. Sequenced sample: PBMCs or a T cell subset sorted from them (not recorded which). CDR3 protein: CASSLGSSSHNSPLHF. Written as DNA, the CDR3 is TGTGCCAGCAGCTTAGGTTCTTCATCCCATAATTCACCCCTCCACTTT. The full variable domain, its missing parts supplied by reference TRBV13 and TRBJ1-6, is AAGVIQSPRHLIKEKRETATLKCYPIPRHDTVYWYQQGPGQDPQFLISFYEKMQSDKGSIPDRFSAQQFSDYHSELNMSSLELGDSALYFCASSLGSSSHNSPLHFGNGTRLTVT.